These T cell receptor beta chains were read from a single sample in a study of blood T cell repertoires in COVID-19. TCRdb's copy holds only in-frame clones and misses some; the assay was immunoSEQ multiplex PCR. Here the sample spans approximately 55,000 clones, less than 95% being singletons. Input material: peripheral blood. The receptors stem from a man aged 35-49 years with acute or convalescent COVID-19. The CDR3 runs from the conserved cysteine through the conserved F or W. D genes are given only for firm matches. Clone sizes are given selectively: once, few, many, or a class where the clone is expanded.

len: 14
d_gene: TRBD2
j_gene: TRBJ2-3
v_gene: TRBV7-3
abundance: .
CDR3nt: TGTGCCAGTGGACTAGCGGGAATCACAGATACGCAGTATTTT
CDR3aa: CASGLAGITDTQYF

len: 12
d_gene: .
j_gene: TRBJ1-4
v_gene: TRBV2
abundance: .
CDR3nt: TGTGCCAGCAACAGGGTAAATGAAAAACTGTTTTTT
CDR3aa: CASNRVNEKLFF

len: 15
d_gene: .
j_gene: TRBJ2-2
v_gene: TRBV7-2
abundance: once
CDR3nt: TGTGCCAGCAGCCATACAGGGGGGGACACCGGGGAGCTGTTTTTT
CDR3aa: CASSHTGGDTGELFF

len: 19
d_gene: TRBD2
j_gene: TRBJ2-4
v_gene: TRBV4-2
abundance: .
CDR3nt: TGTGCCAGCAGCCAAGATCTATCCCTAGCGGCTACAGCCAAAAACATTCAGTACTTC
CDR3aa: CASSQDLSLAATAKNIQYF

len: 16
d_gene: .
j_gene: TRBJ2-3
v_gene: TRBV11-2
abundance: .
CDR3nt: TGTGCCAGCAGCTTAGGGGAGGCTAGCGGCACAGATACGCAGTATTTT
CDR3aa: CASSLGEASGTDTQYF

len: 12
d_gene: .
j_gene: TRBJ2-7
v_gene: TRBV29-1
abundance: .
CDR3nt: TGCAGCGTACAACAGGACAGCTACGAGCAGTACTTC
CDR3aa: CSVQQDSYEQYF

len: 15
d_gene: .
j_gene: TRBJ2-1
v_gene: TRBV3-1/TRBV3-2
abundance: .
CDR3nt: TGTGCCAGCGCCTCCAGTCCAAGCTCCTACAATGAGCAGTTCTTC
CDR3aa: CASASSPSSYNEQFF

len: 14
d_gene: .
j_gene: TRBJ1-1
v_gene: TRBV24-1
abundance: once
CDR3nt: TGTGCCACCAGTGACCCAGGACAGCCGTCGCGGGCTTTCTTT
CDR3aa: CATSDPGQPSRAFF

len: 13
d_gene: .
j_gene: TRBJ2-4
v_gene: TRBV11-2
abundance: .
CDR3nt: TGTGCCAGCAGGCGGATAGCCAAAAACATTCAGTACTTC
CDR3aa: CASRRIAKNIQYF

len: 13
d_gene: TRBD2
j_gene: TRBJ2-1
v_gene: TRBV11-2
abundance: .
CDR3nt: TGTGCCAGCAGCCCCGGGACTAACAATGAGCAGTTCTTC
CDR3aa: CASSPGTNNEQFF

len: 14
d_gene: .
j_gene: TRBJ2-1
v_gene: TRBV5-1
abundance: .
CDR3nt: TGCGCCAGCAGCTTGAGTCGACTCCACTTTGAGCAGTTCTTC
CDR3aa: CASSLSRLHFEQFF

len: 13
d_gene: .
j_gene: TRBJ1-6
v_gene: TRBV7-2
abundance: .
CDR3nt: TGTGCCAGCAGCTTACTCGGGGATTCACCCCTCCACTTT
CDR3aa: CASSLLGDSPLHF

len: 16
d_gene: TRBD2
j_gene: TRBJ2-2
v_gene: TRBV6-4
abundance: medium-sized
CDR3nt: TGTGCCAGCAGTGACTCGGGACTAGCGGGAGCCGGGGAGCTGTTTTTT
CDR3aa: CASSDSGLAGAGELFF

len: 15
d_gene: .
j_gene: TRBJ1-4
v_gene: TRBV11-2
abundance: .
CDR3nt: TGTGCCAGCAGCCCGTCAGGAGGGACCAAGGCCAGCCTGTTTTTT
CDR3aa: CASSPSGGTKASLFF

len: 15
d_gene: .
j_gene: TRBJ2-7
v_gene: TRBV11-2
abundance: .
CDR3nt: TGTGCCAGCAGCCGGACATTTGAACCTACCTACGAGCAGTACTTC
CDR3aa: CASSRTFEPTYEQYF

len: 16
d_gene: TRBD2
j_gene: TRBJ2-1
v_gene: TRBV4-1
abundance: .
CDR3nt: TGCGCCAGCAGCCACCCCGGGACTAGGACAAACAATGAGCAGTTCTTC
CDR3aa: CASSHPGTRTNNEQFF

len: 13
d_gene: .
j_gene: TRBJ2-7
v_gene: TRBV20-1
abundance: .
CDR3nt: TGCAGTGCTAGTCCAGGGTACTCCTACGAGCAGTACTTC
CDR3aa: CSASPGYSYEQYF

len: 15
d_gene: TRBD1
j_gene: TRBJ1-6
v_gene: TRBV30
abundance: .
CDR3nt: TGTGCCTGGAGTTCTCGGACAGGCGGAGTTTCACCCCTCCACTTT
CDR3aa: CAWSSRTGGVSPLHF

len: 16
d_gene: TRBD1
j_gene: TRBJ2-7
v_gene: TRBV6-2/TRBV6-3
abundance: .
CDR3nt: TGTGCCAGCAGTTACGACGGGACAGGCGGTCTCTACGAGCAGTACTTC
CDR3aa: CASSYDGTGGLYEQYF

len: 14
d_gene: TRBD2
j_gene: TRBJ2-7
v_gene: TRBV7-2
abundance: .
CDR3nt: TGTGCCAGCAGCCTGGAGGGAGGGACCTACGAGCAGTACTTC
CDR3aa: CASSLEGGTYEQYF

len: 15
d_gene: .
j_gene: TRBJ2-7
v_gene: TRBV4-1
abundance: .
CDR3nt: TGCGCCAGCAGCCAAGACCGGGACACATCCTACGAGCAGTACTTC
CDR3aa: CASSQDRDTSYEQYF

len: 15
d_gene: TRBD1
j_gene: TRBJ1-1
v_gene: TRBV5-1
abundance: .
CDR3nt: TGCGCCAGCAGCTCGAGACAGGGGCACAACACTGAAGCTTTCTTT
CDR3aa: CASSSRQGHNTEAFF

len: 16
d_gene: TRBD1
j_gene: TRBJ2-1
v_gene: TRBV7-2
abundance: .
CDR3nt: TGTGCCAGCAGCTCCGGACAGGGTGTATCCTACAATGAGCAGTTCTTC
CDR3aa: CASSSGQGVSYNEQFF

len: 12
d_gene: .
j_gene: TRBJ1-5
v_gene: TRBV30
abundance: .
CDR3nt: TGTGCCTGGAGTGTCCCCAGTCAGCCCCAGCATTTT
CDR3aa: CAWSVPSQPQHF

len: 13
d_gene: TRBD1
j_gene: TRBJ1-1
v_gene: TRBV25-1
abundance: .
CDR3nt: TGTGCCAGCAGTGAAGGATACAGGGGGGAAGCTTTCTTT
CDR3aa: CASSEGYRGEAFF

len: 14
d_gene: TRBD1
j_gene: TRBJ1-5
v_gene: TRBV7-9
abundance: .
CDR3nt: TGTGCCAGCAGCTTACAGGGGGGCAATCAGCCCCAGCATTTT
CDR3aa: CASSLQGGNQPQHF

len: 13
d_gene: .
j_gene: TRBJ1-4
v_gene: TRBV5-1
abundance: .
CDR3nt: TGCGCCAGCAGCCCCCTCAGTGCCGAAAAACTGTTTTTT
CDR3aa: CASSPLSAEKLFF

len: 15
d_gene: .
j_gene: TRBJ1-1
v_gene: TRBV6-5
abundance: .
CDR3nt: TGTGCCAGCAGTTACTCGAGGGTACGGGGCACTGAAGCTTTCTTT
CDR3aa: CASSYSRVRGTEAFF

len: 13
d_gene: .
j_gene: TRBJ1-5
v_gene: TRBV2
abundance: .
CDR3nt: TGTGCCAGCAGTGGCGGCCTTGGTTCGTTCCAGCATTTT
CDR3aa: CASSGGLGSFQHF

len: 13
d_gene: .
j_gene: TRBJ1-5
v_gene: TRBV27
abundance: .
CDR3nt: TGTGCCAGCAGTCGCAACAGGGATCAGCCCCAGCATTTT
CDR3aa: CASSRNRDQPQHF

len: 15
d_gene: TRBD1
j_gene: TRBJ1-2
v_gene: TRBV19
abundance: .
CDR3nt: TGTGCCAGTAGTCCTCGGGACAGGGTAAAGGATGGCTACACCTTC
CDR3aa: CASSPRDRVKDGYTF

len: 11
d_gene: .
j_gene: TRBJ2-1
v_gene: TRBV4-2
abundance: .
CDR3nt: TGTGCCAGCAGTCCCGGACTAGAGCAGTTCTTC
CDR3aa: CASSPGLEQFF

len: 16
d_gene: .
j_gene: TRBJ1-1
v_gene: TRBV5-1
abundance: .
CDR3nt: TGCGCCAGCAGCTCCCTCCGGGCGGGAATGAACACTGAAGCTTTCTTT
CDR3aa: CASSSLRAGMNTEAFF

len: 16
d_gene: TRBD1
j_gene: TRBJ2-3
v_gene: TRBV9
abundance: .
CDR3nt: TGTGCCAGCAGCGCCGGGACAGGGGGCCCCACAGATACGCAGTATTTT
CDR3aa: CASSAGTGGPTDTQYF

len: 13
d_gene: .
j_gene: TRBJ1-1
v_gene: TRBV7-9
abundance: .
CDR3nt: TGTGCCAGCAGCTTATATGAACAGAAGAAGGCTTTCTTT
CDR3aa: CASSLYEQKKAFF

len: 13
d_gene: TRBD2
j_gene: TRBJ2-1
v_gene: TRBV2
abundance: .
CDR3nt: TGTGCCAGCCAAGGACTAGCGGGAGGGGAGCAGTTCTTC
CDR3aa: CASQGLAGGEQFF

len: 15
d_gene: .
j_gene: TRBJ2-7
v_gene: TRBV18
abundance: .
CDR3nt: TGTGCCAGCTCACCACTCCCGGGTAGTTCCTACGAGCAGTACTTC
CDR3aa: CASSPLPGSSYEQYF

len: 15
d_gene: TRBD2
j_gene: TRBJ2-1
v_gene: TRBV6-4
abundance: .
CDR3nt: TGTGCCAGCAGTGCACTAGCGGGAGGAGGCAATGAGCAGTTCTTC
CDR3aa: CASSALAGGGNEQFF

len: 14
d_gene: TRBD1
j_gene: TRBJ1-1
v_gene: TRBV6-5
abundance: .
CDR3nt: TGTGCCAGCAGCAGGGACAGAAAAAACACTGAAGCTTTCTTT
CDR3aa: CASSRDRKNTEAFF

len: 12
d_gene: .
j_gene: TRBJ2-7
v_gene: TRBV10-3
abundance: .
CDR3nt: TGTGCCATCAGTGAGTCGGCGGACGAGCAGTACTTC
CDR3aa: CAISESADEQYF

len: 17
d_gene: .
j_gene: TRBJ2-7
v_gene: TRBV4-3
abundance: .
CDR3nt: TGCGCCAGCAGCCAAGATCTCTCGAGCGGAGCCTATTTTGAGCAGTACTTC
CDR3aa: CASSQDLSSGAYFEQYF

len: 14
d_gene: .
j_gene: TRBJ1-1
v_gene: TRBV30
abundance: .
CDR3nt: TGTGCCTGGAGCCCCGGGGGGCCAGCCACTGAAGCTTTCTTT
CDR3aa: CAWSPGGPATEAFF